Below are 9 T cell receptor beta chains sequenced from a single sample in a study of blood T cell repertoires in COVID-19. This table comes from immunoSEQ multiplex PCR, and its TCRdb copy is limited to in-frame clones, with some not included. This table holds about 160,000 clones, around 93% found once. Source material: peripheral blood. The receptors here all came from a man under 40 with COVID-19, enrolled during active disease.

The chain links TRBV9 to TRBJ2-6; a possible D gene is TRBD1 (6 bases). Germline CDR1 and CDR2: SGDLS and YYNGEE. Trimming stripped 3 bases from V and 1 base from J, with 17 bases between. CDR3 length: 18 residues. In DNA form, the CDR3 reads TGTGCCAGCAGCGGAGGAGACAGGTTCTTATCTGGGGCCAACGTCCTGACTTTC. Translation: CASSGGDRFLSGANVLTF.

J is TRBJ2-7 and V is TRBV6-5, with D unclear. The CDR3 runs to 11 residues. CDR1 MNHEY and CDR2 SVGAGI come from the germline V gene. The V gene lost 2 bases and the J gene lost 6 bases, with 5 bases spanning the gap. The CDR3 DNA reads TGTGCCAGCAGTTACCGAGGCGAGCAGTACTTC. It codes for CASSYRGEQYF.

CDR3 DNA sequence: TGTGCCATCAGTTTTGAGCGGGGGTCCCTCTACGAGCAGTACTTC. It yields the protein CAISFERGSLYEQYF. V usage is TRBV10-3 and J usage is TRBJ2-7; 8 nucleotides agree with TRBD2. Germline CDR1 reads ENHRY; CDR2 reads SYGVKD. This CDR3 has 15 residues. V was pared by 5 bases and J by 3 bases, with 9 bases of the junction left unmatched.

This clone was seen once. The rearrangement uses TRBV28 and TRBJ1-5; no clear D gene. The germline V gene encodes CDR1 MDHEN and CDR2 SYDVKM. Trimming took off 2 bases at V and 2 bases at J, with 25 bases between the two ends. The CDR3 totals 20 residues. Here the CDR3 reads CASSLRVKGWELEGNQPQHF. The CDR3 DNA follows: TGTGCCAGCAGTTTAAGAGTCAAGGGTTGGGAGTTAGAGGGCAATCAGCCCCAGCATTTT.

The gene calls are TRBV5-4 and TRBJ2-3, with a weak D call TRBD2 (6 bases). CDR3 length: 15 amino acids. CDR1 and CDR2 (germline): SGHNT, YYREEE (reference sequence). V lost 5 bases and J 0 bases, leaving 13 bases between the germline ends. The CDR3 nucleotides read TGTGCCAGCAGTTGGGACTCTGCTAGCACAGATACGCAGTATTTT. Translating gives CASSWDSASTDTQYF.

The CDR3 DNA follows: TGTGCCAGCCGACTAGCGGGAGACCGGTACGAGCAGTACTTC. This sequence encodes CASRLAGDRYEQYF. The chain couples TRBV6-5 to TRBJ2-7; 12 nucleotides align to TRBD2. Germline values: CDR1 MNHEY, CDR2 SVGAGI. This CDR3 comprises 14 residues. Losses at the gene ends were 8 bases for V and 4 bases for J; bases not matched to a gene: 6.

The gene calls are TRBV7-3 and TRBJ1-2; 11 bases line up with TRBD1. In germline, CDR1 is SGHTA, CDR2 FQGTGA. V lost 6 bases, J lost 5 bases, and 11 bases stayed unmatched. The CDR3 has 16 amino acids. This CDR3 is CASRPAGTGGGYGYTF. CDR3 nucleotides: TGTGCCAGCAGACCAGCCGGGACAGGGGGAGGGTATGGCTACACCTTC.

The sample holds one count of this clone. V and J are TRBV13 and TRBJ2-7, with 9 bases identical to TRBD1. The ends lost 2 bases at V and 4 bases at J; junction bases unmatched: 3. The germline V gene encodes CDR1 PRHDT and CDR2 FYEKMQ (reference sequence). The CDR3 is made up of 14 amino acids. DNA of the CDR3: TGTGCCAGCAGCTTAATAGGGACAGGGTACGAGCAGTACTTC. It specifies CASSLIGTGYEQYF. The full variable domain, completed using reference TRBV13 and TRBJ2-7, is AAGVIQSPRHLIKEKRETATLKCYPIPRHDTVYWYQQGPGQDPQFLISFYEKMQSDKGSIPDRFSAQQFSDYHSELNMSSLELGDSALYFCASSLIGTGYEQYFGPGTRLTVT.

The table lists this clone with a count of one. The chain recombines TRBV7-9 with TRBJ2-1, with D tentatively TRBD2 (7 bases). The CDR3 contains 17 residues. V shed 5 bases and J shed 7 bases, with 24 bases lying between them. CDR1 and CDR2 (germline): SEHNR, FQNEAQ (reference sequence). The CDR3 loop reads CASSLPFQGGDWNEQFF. The CDR3 coding sequence is TGTGCCAGCAGCCTCCCGTTCCAAGGGGGGGATTGGAATGAGCAGTTCTTC.